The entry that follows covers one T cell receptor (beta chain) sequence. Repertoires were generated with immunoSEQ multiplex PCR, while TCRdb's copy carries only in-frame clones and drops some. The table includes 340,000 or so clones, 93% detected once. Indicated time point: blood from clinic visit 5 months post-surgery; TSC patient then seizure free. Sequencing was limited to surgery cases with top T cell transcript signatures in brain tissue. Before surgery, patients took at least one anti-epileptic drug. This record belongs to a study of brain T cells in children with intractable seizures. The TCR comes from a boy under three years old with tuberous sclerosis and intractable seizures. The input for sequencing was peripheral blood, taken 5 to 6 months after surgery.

The CDR3 nucleotides read TGTGCCAGTAGTATCATCCTTACACCGAGTGGAAACACCATATATTTT. It codes for CASSIILTPSGNTIYF. V and J are TRBV19 and TRBJ1-3; D unclear. V was shortened by 3 bases and J by 3 bases, with 15 bases between the two germline ends. The germline V gene has CDR1 LNHDA and CDR2 SQIVND (reference sequence). The CDR3 runs 16 residues.